Listed here are 14 T cell receptor beta chains from one sample, sequenced in a study of cytomegalovirus exposure and HLA in healthy donors. 60 Vbeta and 13 Jbeta primers were used in PCR. Sequencing was performed with immunoSEQ multiplex PCR; in TCRdb, only in-frame clones are kept and a portion is missing. The table shows over 65,000 clones, with around 79% occurring only once. Sample: PBMCs. Source of these receptors: a woman aged 35 to 49 in good health and CMV-seropositive.

As concerns this clone: The same CDR3 is also encoded by other DNA sequences in this sample. The chain carries TRBV7-8 and TRBJ1-1; TRBD1 matches 8 bases. Unmatched junction bases numbered 3, after V lost 5 bases and J lost 4 bases. The germline V gene has CDR1 SGHVS and CDR2 FQNEAQ. CDR3 length: 13 residues. CDR3 residues: CASSLTGGTEAFF. CDR3 coding DNA: TGTGCCAGCAGCCTTACAGGGGGCACTGAAGCTTTCTTT.

The rearrangement uses TRBV5-6 and TRBJ2-7; the D is unclear. Germline loops: CDR1 SGHDT, CDR2 YYEEEE. CDR3 size: 11 residues. V lost 1 base and J lost 6, with 5 bases in between. CDR3 bases: TGTGCCAGCAGCTTGTCGAGCGAGCAGTACTTC. As protein: CASSLSSEQYF. The variable domain in full, completed from reference TRBV5-6 and TRBJ2-7, reads DAGVTQSPTHLIKTRGQQVTLRCSPKSGHDTVSWYQQALGQGPQFIFQYYEEEERQRGNFPDRFSGHQFPNYSSELNVNALLLGDSALYLCASSLSSEQYFGPGTRLTVT.

This chain connects TRBV6-9 to TRBJ2-7; D remains ambiguous. The CDR3 is 13 amino acids. Per germline, CDR1 MNHGY and CDR2 SVAAGI. V lost 10 bases and J lost 0, with 13 bases in between. In DNA form, the CDR3 reads TGTGCCACACCACAGTCTAACTCCTACGAGCAGTACTTC. This codes for CATPQSNSYEQYF.

This chain joins TRBV5-6 and TRBJ1-1; D call uncertain. CDR3 length equals 14 residues. V was clipped by 0 bases and J by 3 bases, with 9 bases between them. Germline V gene sequence: CDR1 SGHDT, CDR2 YYEEEE. The CDR3 nucleotides are TGTGCCAGCAGCTTGGCCAACAGCCACACTGAAGCTTTCTTT. Its translation: CASSLANSHTEAFF.

The chain links TRBV30 to TRBJ1-6; 11 nucleotides align to TRBD1. Unmatched junction bases numbered 6, after V lost 1 base and J lost 7 bases. The CDR3 has 16 residues. Per the germline V gene, CDR1 is GTSNPN and CDR2 is SVGIG (reference sequence). The CDR3: CAWSGTGGRWNSPLHF. CDR3 nucleotides: TGTGCCTGGAGTGGGACAGGGGGCCGTTGGAATTCACCCCTCCACTTT.

This chain connects TRBV6-5 to TRBJ1-3, with unresolved D. The CDR3 extends over 15 amino acids. V lost 0 bases, J lost 0 bases, and 6 bases lay in between. CDR1 and CDR2 from the germline V gene are MNHEY and SVGAGI. The CDR3: CASSYSRLSGNTIYF. In DNA form, the CDR3 reads TGTGCCAGCAGTTACTCGAGGCTCTCTGGAAACACCATATATTTT.

This clone was detected only once. This chain joins TRBV7-2 and TRBJ1-3, with D perhaps TRBD1 (5 bases). CDR1 is SGHTA and CDR2 is FQGNSA in the germline V gene. Trimming left V 5 bases short and J 0 bases short, with 14 bases between. This CDR3 region has 16 residues. The DNA of the CDR3 is TGTGCCAGCAGCGCGACAGCTACTCGCTCTGGAAACACCATATATTTT. It codes for CASSATATRSGNTIYF.

The chain has TRBV25-1 and TRBJ1-2, with 8 bases fitting TRBD1. Trimming cost V 4 bases and J 4 bases; bases outside gene matches: 8. The germline gives CDR1 MGHDK, CDR2 SYGVNS. This CDR3 is 15 amino acids long. CDR3 DNA sequence: TGTGCCAGCAGTGTACAGGGGGAGCCCCTCTATGGCTACACCTTC. The encoded protein is CASSVQGEPLYGYTF.

V and J are TRBV30 and TRBJ2-5; D is ambiguous. The CDR3 is 13 residues long. V dropped 2 bases and J dropped 2 bases, with 9 bases sitting between them. Germline V gene data show CDR1 as GTSNPN and CDR2 as SVGIG (reference sequence). CDR3 sequence (DNA): TGTGCCTGGAGTTTGAGTGCTCAAGAGACCCAGTACTTC. It codes for CAWSLSAQETQYF.

The rearrangement uses TRBV6-1 and TRBJ1-5; D perhaps matches TRBD1 (6 bases). There are 13 residues in the CDR3. Trimming removed 8 bases from V and 3 bases from J, with 11 bases in between. The V gene's germline CDR1 is MNHNS and CDR2 SASEGT. The CDR3 DNA follows: TGTGCCAGCCTGACAGGATTCAATCAGCCCCAGCATTTT. It translates to CASLTGFNQPQHF.

The genes are TRBV2 and TRBJ2-5; 9 bases line up with TRBD1. This CDR3 comprises 14 residues. V gave up 6 bases and J gave up 4 bases; unmatched junction bases: 6. In germline, CDR1 is SNHLY, CDR2 FYNNEI. As DNA, the CDR3 is TGTGCCAGCAGGGGACAGGGCGGAGGAGAGACCCAGTACTTC. Translation: CASRGQGGGETQYF.

The CDR3 spells CASSYGGTKASYEQYF. In DNA, the CDR3 is TGTGCCAGCAGTTACGGCGGGACCAAAGCCTCCTACGAGCAGTACTTC. This chain links TRBV6-5 with TRBJ2-7; maybe TRBD2 (6 bases). CDR1 is MNHEY, CDR2 SVGAGI, per germline. The CDR3 runs to 16 residues. V gave up 2 bases and J gave up 0 bases, with 14 bases separating them.

The V gene is TRBV7-2, the J gene TRBJ2-5; TRBD2 agrees at 13 bases. The CDR3 is 14 residues long. CDR1 SGHTA and CDR2 FQGNSA come from the germline V gene. V shed 0 bases, J shed 9 bases, and the junction held 1 base outside the gene matches. As DNA, the CDR3 is TGTGCCAGCAGCTTAGCGGGGACTAGCGGGGCCCAGTACTTC. Translated, it gives CASSLAGTSGAQYF.

The rearrangement uses TRBV6-1 and TRBJ2-7; TRBD1 agrees at 7 bases. Germline lookup yields CDR1 MNHNS and CDR2 SASEGT. The CDR3 contains 15 residues. Unmatched junction bases numbered 17, after V lost 7 bases and J lost 8 bases. DNA of the CDR3: TGTGCCAGCAACCCCAGAGGGCAGGGGGAAGGACAGCAGTACTTC. It encodes CASNPRGQGEGQQYF.